This T cell receptor beta chain was obtained from a study of blood T cell repertoires in COVID-19. Study-level information: The origin of the acute and convalescent COVID-19 samples was the United States, Italy and Spain. T cells, B-cell-depleted T cells, or PBMCs supplied cDNA or gDNA.

Per germline, CDR1 SGHNT and CDR2 YYREEE (reference sequence). V was clipped by 5 bases and J by 9 bases; unmatched bases: 8. This CDR3 comprises 15 residues. Sequenced by immunoSEQ multiplex PCR; TCRdb stores in-frame clones only, minus some. The sample includes 140,000 or so clones, 80% to 90% of them seen just once. The material sequenced was peripheral blood. V and J are TRBV5-4 and TRBJ2-5; TRBD2 agrees at 15 bases. The TCR originated in an older woman with active COVID-19. The CDR3 sequence: CASRPGLAGGEAQYF. In DNA, the CDR3 is TGTGCCAGCAGACCGGGACTAGCGGGAGGTGAGGCCCAGTACTTC.